This T cell receptor (beta chain) was captured in a study of T cell responses to AZD1222 COVID-19 vaccine. This clone was seen a single time. Its specificity is unknown. The data were produced by immunoSEQ multiplex PCR, yet TCRdb's version contains in-frame clones alone and is incomplete. The top ten clones hold 4.4% of a sample with over 150,000 clones, 90% to 95% of them seen once. Study findings and constraints: Nearly half of unique spike-specific TCRs reportedly avoided B.1.351 and B.1.1.7 mutated regions. Only 5 to 7 AZD1222 recipients were seropositive at baseline. Dominant at 160-218 and 743-854, vaccine-associated CD4 TCRs also spanned spike. The donors showed a predominance of white British ancestry and of females, with possible underestimation of clonal diversity.

The receptor comes from an adult in good health. The material was peripheral blood, obtained on day 0 of MenACWY control vaccination.

CDR3 sequence (DNA): TGCGCCAGCAGCTTGGTAGGACCCAGCTCCTACAATGAGCAGTTCTTC. Translation gives CASSLVGPSSYNEQFF. The V gene is TRBV5-1, the J gene TRBJ2-1; D is unresolved. The V and J ends lost 0 bases and 0 bases respectively, with 10 bases between them. The CDR3 has 16 amino acids. CDR1 is SGHRS, CDR2 YFSETQ, per germline.